Below, 2 T cell receptor beta chains from the same sample are listed, as sequenced in a study of quantifying T cell responses using KT2 cells (dated 2017 in TCRdb). Some background on the complete study: RNA was DNase-treated and reverse transcribed with TCR alpha and beta constant-region primers, mostly using SuperScript III.

Libraries were made using UMI-ligation and nested PCR. This sample was sequenced with an Illumina MiSeq. A single-stranded oligonucleotide carrying the Illumina SP2 sequence and a UMI was ligated to the cDNA 3' end using T4 RNA ligase 1. PCR1 consisted of 4 cycles (98 degrees C 15 s, 69 degrees C 30 s, 72 degrees C 40 s), and for the beta primer an equimolar mix of RC1.1 and RC1.2 was used to cover TRBC1 and TRBC2. The public reads were run again by TCRdb, first through fastp at Q25 and then through MiXCR, and only productive beta chains were kept. CDR3 protein sequences are deduplicated, and each keeps its most common genes and DNA. Within this sample are 25,000 to 35,000 distinct CDR3 sequences, with approximately 10% of them counted one time only. The ten largest make up more than 9.5% of the sample. The specimen sequenced was PBMCs spiked with cells of the T cell clone KT2. The receptors originated from a human donor.

This clonotype appeared many times. J is TRBJ1-5 and V is TRBV12-3 or TRBV12-4, with a tentative D call TRBD1 (5 bases). The CDR3 has 15 residues. V was clipped by 2 bases and J by 3 bases, with 11 bases between them. This CDR3 reads CASSLYDSYNQPQHF. The DNA for the CDR3 is TGTGCCAGCAGTTTATATGACAGTTACAATCAGCCCCAGCATTTT.

This clonotype has only a few counts. The V call is TRBV7-9, the J call TRBJ1-3; D gene ambiguous. This CDR3 is built from 15 residues. The germline V gene encodes CDR1 SEHNR and CDR2 FQNEAQ (reference sequence). The germline V and J ends were trimmed by 3 bases and 4 bases, with 13 bases remaining between them. CDR3 loop: CASSFLDFEGNTIYF. Written as DNA, the CDR3 is TGTGCCAGCAGCTTCCTAGACTTCGAAGGAAACACCATATATTTT.